Detailed here is one T cell receptor beta chain. As yet, its antigen is unknown. These data are taken from a study of T cell repertoires in cytomegalovirus infection. Looking at the study overall: The authors relied on CMV epitopes, both recently identified HLA-C-restricted and well-studied HLA-B-restricted. Public TCR beta signature analysis indicated the presence of both CMV infection and matching HLA type. Study outcomes and limitations: Predominance within the ex vivo response was attributable to HLA-C-restricted CMV-specific TCR beta clonotypes.

This CDR3 contains 15 residues. Germline values: CDR1 LNHNV, CDR2 YYDKDF (reference sequence). Trimming at V came to 0 bases and at J to 7 bases, leaving 5 bases not matched to a gene. From the reads, TCRdb called clonotypes with MiXCR, one entry per CDR3 protein. In the table there are 450,000 to 600,000 distinct CDR3 sequences, under 55% of which are singletons. Sample: cultured PBMCs, taken from culture after CMV antigen stimulation. The genes are TRBV15 and TRBJ2-1, with TRBD2 matching over 8 bases. This TCR was sampled from a human donor in good health (CMV status not recorded). Some clones in this sample may be carry-over from other donors' samples. The CDR3 is CATSRDWREVNEQFF. The CDR3 DNA is TGTGCCACCAGCAGAGATTGGCGGGAGGTGAATGAGCAGTTCTTC.